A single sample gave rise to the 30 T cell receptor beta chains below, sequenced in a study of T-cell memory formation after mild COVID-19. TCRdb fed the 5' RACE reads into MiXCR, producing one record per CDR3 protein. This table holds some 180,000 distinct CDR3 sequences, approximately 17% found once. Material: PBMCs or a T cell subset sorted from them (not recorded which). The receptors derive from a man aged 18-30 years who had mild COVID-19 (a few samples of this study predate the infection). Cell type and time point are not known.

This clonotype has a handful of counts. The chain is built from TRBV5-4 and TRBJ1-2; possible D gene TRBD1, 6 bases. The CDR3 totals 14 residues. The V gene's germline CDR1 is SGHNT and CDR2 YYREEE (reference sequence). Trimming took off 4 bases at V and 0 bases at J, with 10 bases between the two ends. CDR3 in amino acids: CASSGGPANYGYTF. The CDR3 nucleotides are TGTGCCAGCAGCGGGGGGCCAGCTAACTATGGCTACACCTTC.

DNA of the CDR3: TGTGCCATCAGGGGGGCTGCGTCCGACACCGGGGAGCTGTTTTTT. Translation gives CAIRGAASDTGELFF. The chain couples TRBV10-3 to TRBJ2-2, with D perhaps matching TRBD1 (6 bases). CDR3 length equals 15 residues. Trimming stripped 6 bases from V and 3 bases from J, with 14 bases between. The germline CDR1 and CDR2 sequences are ENHRY and SYGVKD.

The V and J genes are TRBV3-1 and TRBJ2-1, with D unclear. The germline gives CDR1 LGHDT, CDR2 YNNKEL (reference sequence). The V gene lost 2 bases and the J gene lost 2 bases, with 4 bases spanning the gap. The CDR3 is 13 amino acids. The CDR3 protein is CASSQMTYNEQFF. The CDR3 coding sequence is TGTGCCAGCAGCCAAATGACCTACAATGAGCAGTTCTTC.

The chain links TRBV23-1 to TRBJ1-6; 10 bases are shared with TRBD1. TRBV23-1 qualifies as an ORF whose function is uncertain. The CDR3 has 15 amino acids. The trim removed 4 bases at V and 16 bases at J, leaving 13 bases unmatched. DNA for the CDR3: TGCGCCAGCAGTCTAACCGGGACAGGGGAACGGGAACTCCACTTT. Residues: CASSLTGTGERELHF.

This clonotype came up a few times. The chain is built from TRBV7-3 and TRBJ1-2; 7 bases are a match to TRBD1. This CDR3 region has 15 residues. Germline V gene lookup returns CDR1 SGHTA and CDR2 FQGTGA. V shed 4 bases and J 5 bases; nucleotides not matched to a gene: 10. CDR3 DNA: TGTGCCAGCAGCTCCAGGACAGGACCCGGTTATGGCTACACCTTC. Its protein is CASSSRTGPGYGYTF.

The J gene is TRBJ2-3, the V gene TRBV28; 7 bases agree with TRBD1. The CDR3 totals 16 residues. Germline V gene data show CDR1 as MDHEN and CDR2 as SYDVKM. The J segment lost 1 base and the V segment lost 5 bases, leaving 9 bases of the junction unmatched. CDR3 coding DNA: TGTGCCAGCAGTCATAGACAGGGTATCGGCACAGATACGCAGTATTTT. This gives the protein CASSHRQGIGTDTQYF.

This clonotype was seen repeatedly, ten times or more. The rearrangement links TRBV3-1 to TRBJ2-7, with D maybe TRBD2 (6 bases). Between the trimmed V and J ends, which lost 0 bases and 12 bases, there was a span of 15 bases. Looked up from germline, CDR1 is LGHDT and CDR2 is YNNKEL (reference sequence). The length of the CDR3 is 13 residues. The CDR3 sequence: CASSQELAGRSYF. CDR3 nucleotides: TGTGCCAGCAGCCAAGAACTAGCAGGACGGTCGTACTTC.

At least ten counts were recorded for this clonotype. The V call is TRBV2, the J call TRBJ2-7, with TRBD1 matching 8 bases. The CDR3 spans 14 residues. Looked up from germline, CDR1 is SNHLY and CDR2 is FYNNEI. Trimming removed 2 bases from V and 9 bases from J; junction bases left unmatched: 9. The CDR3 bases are TGTGCCAGCAGTGAATCTCCAGGGGGCATTCGGCAGTACGTC. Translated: CASSESPGGIRQYV.

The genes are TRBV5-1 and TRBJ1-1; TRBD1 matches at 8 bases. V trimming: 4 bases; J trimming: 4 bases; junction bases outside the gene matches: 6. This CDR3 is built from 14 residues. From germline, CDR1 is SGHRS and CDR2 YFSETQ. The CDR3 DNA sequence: TGCGCCAGCAGCCTGGAGGGACAGGTCACTGAAGCTTTCTTT. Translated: CASSLEGQVTEAFF. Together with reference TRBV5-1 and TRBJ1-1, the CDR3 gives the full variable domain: KAGVTQTPRYLIKTRGQQVTLSCSPISGHRSVSWYQQTPGQGLQFLFEYFSETQRNKGNFPGRFSGRQFSNSRSEMNVSTLELGDSALYLCASSLEGQVTEAFFGQGTRLTVV.

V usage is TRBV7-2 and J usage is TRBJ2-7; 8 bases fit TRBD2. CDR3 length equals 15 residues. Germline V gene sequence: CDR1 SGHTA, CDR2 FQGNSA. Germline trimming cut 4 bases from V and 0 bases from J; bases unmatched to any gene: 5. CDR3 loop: CASSWSGGYSYEQYV. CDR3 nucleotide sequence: TGTGCCAGCAGCTGGAGCGGGGGATACTCCTACGAGCAGTACGTC.

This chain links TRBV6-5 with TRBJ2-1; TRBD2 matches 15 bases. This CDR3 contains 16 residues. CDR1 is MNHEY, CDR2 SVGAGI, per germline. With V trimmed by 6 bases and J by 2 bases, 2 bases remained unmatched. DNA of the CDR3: TGTGCCAGCAGCAGGACTAGCGGGGGGGCCTACAATGAGCAGTTCTTC. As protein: CASSRTSGGAYNEQFF.

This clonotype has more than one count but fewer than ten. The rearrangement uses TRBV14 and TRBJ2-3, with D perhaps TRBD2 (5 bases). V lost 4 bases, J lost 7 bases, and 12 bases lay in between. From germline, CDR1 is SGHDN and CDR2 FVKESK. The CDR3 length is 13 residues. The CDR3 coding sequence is TGTGCCAGCAGCCGTCCGAGCGGATATACGCAGTATTTT. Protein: CASSRPSGYTQYF.

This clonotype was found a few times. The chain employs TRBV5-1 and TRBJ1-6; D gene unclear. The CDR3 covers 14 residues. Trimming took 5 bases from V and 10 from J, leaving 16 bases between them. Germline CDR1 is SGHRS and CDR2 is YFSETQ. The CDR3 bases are TGCGCCAGCAGATTCAAGGGAGCGGAATCACCCCTCCACTTT. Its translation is CASRFKGAESPLHF.

CDR3 residues: CASQTYNEQFF. In DNA, the CDR3 is TGTGCCAGTCAGACCTACAATGAGCAGTTCTTC. The chain has TRBV7-8 and TRBJ2-1; D remains unclear. The ends were cut back, 9 bases at V and 2 bases at J, with 5 bases in the middle. CDR3 length equals 11 residues. In germline, CDR1 is SGHVS, CDR2 FQNEAQ.

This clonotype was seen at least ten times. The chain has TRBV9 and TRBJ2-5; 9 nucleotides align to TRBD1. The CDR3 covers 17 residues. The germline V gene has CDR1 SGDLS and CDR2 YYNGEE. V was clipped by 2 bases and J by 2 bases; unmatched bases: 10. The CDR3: CASSVYAGTGLQETQYF. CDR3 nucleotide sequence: TGTGCCAGCAGCGTTTACGCTGGGACAGGGCTTCAAGAGACCCAGTACTTC.

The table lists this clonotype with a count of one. CDR3 coding DNA: TGTGCCACGACAACGGGACCTAACTCTGGAAACACCATATATTTT. It yields the protein CATTTGPNSGNTIYF. The V gene is TRBV10-3, the J gene TRBJ1-3; weak D call: TRBD1 (5 bases). The CDR3 consists of 15 residues. The ends were cut back, 10 bases at V and 0 bases at J, with 16 bases in the middle. Germline values: CDR1 ENHRY, CDR2 SYGVKD.

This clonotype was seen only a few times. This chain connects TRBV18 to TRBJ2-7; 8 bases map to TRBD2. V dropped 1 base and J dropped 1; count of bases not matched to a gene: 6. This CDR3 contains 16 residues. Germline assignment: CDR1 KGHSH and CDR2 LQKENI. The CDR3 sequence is CASSPRGSGGSYEQYF. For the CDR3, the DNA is TGTGCCAGCTCACCACGGGGCAGCGGGGGTTCCTACGAGCAGTACTTC.

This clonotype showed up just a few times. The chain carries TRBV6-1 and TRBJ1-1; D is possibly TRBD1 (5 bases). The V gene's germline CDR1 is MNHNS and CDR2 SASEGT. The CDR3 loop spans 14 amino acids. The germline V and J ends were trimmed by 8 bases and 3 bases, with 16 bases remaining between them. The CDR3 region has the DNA TGTGCCAGCGGAACCGGGACGGGATACACTGAAGCTTTCTTT. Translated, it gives CASGTGTGYTEAFF.

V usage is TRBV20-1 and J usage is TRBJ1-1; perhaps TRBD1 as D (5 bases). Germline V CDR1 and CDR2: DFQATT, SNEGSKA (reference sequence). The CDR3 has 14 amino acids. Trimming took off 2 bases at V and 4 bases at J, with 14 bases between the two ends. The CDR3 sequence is CSARSRVTGTEAFF. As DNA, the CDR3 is TGCAGTGCTAGATCTCGGGTCACAGGCACTGAAGCTTTCTTT.

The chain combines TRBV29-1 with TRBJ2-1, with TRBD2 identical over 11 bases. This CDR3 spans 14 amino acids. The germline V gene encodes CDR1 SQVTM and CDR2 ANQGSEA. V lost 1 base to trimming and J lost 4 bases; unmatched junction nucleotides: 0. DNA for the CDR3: TGCAGCGTTGAAGCTAGCGGGGGGTACAATGAGCAGTTCTTC. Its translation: CSVEASGGYNEQFF.

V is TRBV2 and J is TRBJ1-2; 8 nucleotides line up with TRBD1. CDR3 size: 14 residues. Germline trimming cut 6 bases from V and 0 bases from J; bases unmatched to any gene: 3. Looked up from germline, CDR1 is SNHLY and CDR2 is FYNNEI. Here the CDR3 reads CASRDRGANYGYTF. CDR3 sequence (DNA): TGTGCCAGCAGAGACAGGGGAGCTAACTATGGCTACACCTTC.

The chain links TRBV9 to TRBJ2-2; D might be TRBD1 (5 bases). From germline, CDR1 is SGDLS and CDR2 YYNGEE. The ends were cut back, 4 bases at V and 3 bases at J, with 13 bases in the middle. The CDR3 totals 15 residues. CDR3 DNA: TGTGCCAGCAGCTCAACGAACAGGTACACCGGGGAGCTGTTTTTT. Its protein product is CASSSTNRYTGELFF.

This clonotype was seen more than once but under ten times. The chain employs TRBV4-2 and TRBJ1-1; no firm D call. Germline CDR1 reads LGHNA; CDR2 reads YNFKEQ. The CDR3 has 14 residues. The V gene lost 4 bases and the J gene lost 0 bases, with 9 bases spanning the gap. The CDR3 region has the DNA TGTGCCAGCAGCCTCCTCAACCTGAACACTGAAGCTTTCTTT. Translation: CASSLLNLNTEAFF.

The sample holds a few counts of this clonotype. The CDR3 coding sequence is TGTGCCAGCAGCCAAACGGGACTCCGGGCAGGGACCGGGGAGCTGTTTTTT. This encodes CASSQTGLRAGTGELFF. The chain carries TRBV11-2 and TRBJ2-2, with a weak D call TRBD2 (6 bases). The length of the CDR3 is 17 residues. Germline V gene lookup returns CDR1 SGHAT and CDR2 FQNNGV. The germline V and J ends were trimmed by 5 bases and 5 bases, with 21 bases remaining between them. The complete variable domain, with remaining parts taken from reference TRBV11-2 and TRBJ2-2, reads EAGVAQSPRYKIIEKRQSVAFWCNPISGHATLYWYQQILGQGPKLLIQFQNNGVVDDSQLPKDRFSAERLKGVDSTLKIQPAKLEDSAVYLCASSQTGLRAGTGELFFGEGSRLTVL.

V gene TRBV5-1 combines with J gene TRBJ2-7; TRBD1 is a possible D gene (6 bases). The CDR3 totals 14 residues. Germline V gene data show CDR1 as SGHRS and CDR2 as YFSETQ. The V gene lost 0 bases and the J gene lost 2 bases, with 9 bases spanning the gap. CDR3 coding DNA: TGCGCCAGCAGCTTGGATCAGGGGCCCTACGAGCAGTACGTC. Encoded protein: CASSLDQGPYEQYV.

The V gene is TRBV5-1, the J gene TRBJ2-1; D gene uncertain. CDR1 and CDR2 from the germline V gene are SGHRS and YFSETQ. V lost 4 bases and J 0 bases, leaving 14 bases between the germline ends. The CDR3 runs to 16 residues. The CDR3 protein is CASSAYVEISYNEQFF. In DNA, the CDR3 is TGCGCCAGCAGCGCCTACGTCGAAATCTCCTACAATGAGCAGTTCTTC.

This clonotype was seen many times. CDR3 sequence: CASSLRPSGGAGNEQFF. CDR3 DNA: TGCGCCAGCAGCTTGCGGCCTAGCGGGGGGGCCGGGAATGAGCAGTTCTTC. The rearrangement uses TRBV5-1 and TRBJ2-1, with 12 positions matching TRBD2. The germline gives CDR1 SGHRS, CDR2 YFSETQ. This CDR3 has 17 amino acids. Trimming removed 1 base from V and 7 bases from J; junction bases left unmatched: 9.

CDR3 region: CATSGTGTGGGNEQFF. DNA for the CDR3: TGTGCCACCAGTGGAACCGGGACAGGGGGTGGTAATGAGCAGTTCTTC. The chain couples TRBV24-1 to TRBJ2-1, with TRBD1 identical over 11 bases. V dropped 5 bases and J dropped 7; count of bases not matched to a gene: 9. Germline V CDR1 and CDR2: KGHDR, SFDVKD. The CDR3 is made up of 16 amino acids.

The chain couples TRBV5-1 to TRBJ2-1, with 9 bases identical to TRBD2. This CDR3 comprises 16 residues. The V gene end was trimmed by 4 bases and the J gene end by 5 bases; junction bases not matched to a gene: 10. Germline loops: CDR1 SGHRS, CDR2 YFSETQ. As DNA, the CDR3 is TGCGCCAGCAGCCCTCGGAAGACTAGCGGAGACAATGAGCAGTTCTTC. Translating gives CASSPRKTSGDNEQFF.

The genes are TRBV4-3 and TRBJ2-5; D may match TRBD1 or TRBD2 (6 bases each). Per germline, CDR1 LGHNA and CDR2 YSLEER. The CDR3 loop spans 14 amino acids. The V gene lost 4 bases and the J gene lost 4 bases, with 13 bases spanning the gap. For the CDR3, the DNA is TGCGCCAGCAGCCGGGGGGCCACTCGAGAGACCCAGTACTTC. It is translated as CASSRGATRETQYF.